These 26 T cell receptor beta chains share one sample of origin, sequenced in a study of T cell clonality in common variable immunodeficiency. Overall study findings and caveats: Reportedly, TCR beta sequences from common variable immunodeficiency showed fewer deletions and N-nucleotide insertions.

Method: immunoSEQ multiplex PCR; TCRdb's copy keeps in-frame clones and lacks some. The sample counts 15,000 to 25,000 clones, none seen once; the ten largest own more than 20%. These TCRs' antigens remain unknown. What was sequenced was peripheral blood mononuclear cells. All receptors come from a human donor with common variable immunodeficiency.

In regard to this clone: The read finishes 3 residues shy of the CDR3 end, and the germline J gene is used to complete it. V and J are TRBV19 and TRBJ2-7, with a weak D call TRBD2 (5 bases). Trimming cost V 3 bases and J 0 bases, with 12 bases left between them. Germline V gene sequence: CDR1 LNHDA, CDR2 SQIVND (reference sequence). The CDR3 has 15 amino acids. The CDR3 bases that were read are TGTGCCAGTAGTATTCGGGGAAGAAGCTCCTACGAG. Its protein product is CASSIRGRSSYE. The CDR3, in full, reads CASSIRGRSSYEQYF. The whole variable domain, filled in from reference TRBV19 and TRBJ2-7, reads DGGITQSPKYLFRKEGQNVTLSCEQNLNHDAMYWYRQDPGQGLRLIYYSQIVNDFQKGDIAEGYSVSREKKESFPLTVTSAQKNPTAFYLCASSIRGRSSYEQYFGPGTRLTVT.

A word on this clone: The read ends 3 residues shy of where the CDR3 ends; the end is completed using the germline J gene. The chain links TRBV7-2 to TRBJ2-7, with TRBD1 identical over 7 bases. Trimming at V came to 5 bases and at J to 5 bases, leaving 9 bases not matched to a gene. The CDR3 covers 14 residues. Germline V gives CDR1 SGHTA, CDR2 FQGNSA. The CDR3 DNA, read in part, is TGTGCCAGCAGCACCCAGACAGGGCTCGACGAG. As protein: CASSTQTGLDE. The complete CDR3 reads CASSTQTGLDEQYF.

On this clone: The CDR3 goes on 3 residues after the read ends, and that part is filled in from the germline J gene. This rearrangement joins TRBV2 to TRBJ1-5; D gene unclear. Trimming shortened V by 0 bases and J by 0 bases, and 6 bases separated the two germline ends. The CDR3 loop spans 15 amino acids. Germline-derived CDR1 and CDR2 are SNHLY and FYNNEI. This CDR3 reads CASSEAGFSNQPQHF. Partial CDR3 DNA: TGTGCCAGCAGTGAAGCAGGGTTTAGCAATCAGCCC.

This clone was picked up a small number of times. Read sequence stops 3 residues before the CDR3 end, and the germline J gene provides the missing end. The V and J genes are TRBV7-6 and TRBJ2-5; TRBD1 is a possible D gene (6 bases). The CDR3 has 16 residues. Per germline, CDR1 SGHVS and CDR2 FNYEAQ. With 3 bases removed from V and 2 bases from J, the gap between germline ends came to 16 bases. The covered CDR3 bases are TGTGCCAGCAGCTTGGGACACGGGAAAAGTCAAGAGACC. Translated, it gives CASSLGHGKSQET. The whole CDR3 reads CASSLGHGKSQETQYF.

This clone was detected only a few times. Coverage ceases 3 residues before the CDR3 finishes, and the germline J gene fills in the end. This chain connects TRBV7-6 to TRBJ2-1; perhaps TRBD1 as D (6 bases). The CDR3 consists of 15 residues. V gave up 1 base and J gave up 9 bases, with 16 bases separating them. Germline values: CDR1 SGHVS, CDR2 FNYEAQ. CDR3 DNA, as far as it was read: TGTGCCAGCAGCTTAGAAAAGAACGGACAGTTTGAG. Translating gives CASSLEKNGQFE. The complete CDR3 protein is CASSLEKNGQFEQFF.

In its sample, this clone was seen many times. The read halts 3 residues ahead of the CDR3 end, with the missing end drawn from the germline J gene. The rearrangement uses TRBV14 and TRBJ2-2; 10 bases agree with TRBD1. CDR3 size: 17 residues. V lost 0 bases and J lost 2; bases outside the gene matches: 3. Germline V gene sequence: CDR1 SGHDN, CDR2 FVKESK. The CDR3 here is CASSQDRDRGNTGELFF. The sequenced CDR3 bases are TGTGCCAGCAGCCAAGATCGGGACAGGGGTAACACCGGGGAG.

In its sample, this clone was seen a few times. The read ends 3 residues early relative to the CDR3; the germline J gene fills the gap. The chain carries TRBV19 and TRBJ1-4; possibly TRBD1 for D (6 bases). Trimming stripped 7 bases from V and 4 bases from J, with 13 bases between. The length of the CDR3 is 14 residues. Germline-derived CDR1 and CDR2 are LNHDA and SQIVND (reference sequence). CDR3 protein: CASTGTSNNEKLFF. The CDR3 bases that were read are TGTGCCAGTACCGGGACATCTAATAATGAAAAA.

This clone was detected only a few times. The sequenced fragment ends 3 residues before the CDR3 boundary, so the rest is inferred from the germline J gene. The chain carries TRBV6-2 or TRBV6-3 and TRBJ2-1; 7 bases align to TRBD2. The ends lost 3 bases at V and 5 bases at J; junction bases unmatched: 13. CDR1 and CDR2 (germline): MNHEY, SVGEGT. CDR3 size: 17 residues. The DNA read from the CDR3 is TGTGCCAGCAGTTATTCATCGGGGGGTTCGTTGAACAATGAG. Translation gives CASSYSSGGSLNNE. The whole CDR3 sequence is CASSYSSGGSLNNEQFF.

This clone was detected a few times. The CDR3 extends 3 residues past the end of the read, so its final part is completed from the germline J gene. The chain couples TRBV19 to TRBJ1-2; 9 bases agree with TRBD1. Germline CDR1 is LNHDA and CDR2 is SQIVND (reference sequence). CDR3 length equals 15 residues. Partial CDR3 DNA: TGTGCCAGTAGGGACATTGTGACAGGGGGGATCGGC. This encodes CASRDIVTGGIG. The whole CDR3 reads CASRDIVTGGIGYTF.

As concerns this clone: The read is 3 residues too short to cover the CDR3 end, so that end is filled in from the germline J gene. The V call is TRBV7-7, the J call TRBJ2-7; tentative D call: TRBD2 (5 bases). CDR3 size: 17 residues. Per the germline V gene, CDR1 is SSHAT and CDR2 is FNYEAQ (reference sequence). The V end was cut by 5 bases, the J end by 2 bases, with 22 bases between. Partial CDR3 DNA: TGTGCCAGCAGCCCCCTCTTTGAGGGTTACCTTCCCTACGAG. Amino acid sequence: CASSPLFEGYLPYE. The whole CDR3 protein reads CASSPLFEGYLPYEQYF.

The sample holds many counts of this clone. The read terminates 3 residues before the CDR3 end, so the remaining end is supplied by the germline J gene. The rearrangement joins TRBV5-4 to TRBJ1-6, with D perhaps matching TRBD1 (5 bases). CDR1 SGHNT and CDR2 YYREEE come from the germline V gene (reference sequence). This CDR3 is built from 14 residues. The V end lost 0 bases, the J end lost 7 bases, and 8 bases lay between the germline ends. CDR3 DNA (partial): TGTGCCAGCAGCTTGGGACAGTGGAATTCACCC. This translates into CASSLGQWNSP. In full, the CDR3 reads CASSLGQWNSPLHF. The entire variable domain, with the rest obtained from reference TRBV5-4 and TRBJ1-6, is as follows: ETGVTQSPTHLIKTRGQQVTLRCSSQSGHNTVSWYQQALGQGPQFIFQYYREEENGRGNFPPRFSGLQFPNYSSELNVNALELDDSALYLCASSLGQWNSPLHFGNGTRLTVT.

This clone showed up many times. The part of the CDR3 DNA that was read is TGTGCCAGCAGACAGGGGGACGGCACTGAA. As protein: CASRQGDGTE. The whole CDR3 reads CASRQGDGTEAFF. The rearrangement joins TRBV12-3 or TRBV12-4 to TRBJ1-1; the match to TRBD1 covers 8 bases. Read data end 3 residues before the CDR3 end; the end is taken from the germline J gene. V gave up 6 bases and J gave up 4 bases; unmatched junction bases: 4. This CDR3 is 13 amino acids long.

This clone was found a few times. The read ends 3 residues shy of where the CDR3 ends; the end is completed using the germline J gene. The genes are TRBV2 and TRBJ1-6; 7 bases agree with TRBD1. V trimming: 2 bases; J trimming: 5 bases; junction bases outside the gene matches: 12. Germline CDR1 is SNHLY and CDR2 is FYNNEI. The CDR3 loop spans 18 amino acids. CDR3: CASSETGVFQVDNSPLHF. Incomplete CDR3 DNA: TGTGCCAGCAGTGAAACAGGGGTATTTCAAGTTGATAATTCACCC.

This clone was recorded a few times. The CDR3 DNA, read in part, is TGTGCCAGCAGCCAGGGACTAGCGGTCACAGATACG. Encoded protein: CASSQGLAVTDT. The full-length CDR3 reads as CASSQGLAVTDTQYF. The rearrangement uses TRBV7-3 and TRBJ2-3; 11 nucleotides line up with TRBD2. The CDR3 extends 3 residues past the end of the read, so its final part is completed from the germline J gene. Per germline, CDR1 SGHTA and CDR2 FQGTGA. V lost 5 bases to trimming and J lost 2 bases; unmatched junction nucleotides: 3. The CDR3 contains 15 residues.

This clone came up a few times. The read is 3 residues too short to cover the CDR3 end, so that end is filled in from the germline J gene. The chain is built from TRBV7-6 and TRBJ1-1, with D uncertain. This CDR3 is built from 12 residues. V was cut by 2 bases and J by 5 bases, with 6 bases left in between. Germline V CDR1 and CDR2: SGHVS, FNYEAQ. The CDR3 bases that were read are TGTGCCAGCAGCTTACCGGGGACTGAA. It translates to CASSLPGTE. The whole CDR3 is CASSLPGTEAFF.

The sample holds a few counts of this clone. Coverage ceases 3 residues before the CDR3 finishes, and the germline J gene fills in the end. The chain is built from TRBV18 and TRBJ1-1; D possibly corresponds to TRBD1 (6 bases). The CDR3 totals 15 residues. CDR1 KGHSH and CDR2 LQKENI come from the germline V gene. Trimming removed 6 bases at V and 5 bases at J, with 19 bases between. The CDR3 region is CASSNPSLRGTEAFF. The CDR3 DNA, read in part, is TGTGCCAGCTCGAACCCGTCACTGAGGGGGACTGAA.

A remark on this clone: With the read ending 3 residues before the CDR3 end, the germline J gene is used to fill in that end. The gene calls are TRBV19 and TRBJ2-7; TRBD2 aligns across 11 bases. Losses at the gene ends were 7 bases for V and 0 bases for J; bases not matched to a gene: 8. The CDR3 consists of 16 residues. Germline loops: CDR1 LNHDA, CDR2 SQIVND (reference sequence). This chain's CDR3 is CASTTRGTSGSYEQYF. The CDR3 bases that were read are TGTGCCAGTACCACAAGGGGGACTAGCGGCTCCTACGAG. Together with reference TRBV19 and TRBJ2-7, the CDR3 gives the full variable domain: DGGITQSPKYLFRKEGQNVTLSCEQNLNHDAMYWYRQDPGQGLRLIYYSQIVNDFQKGDIAEGYSVSREKKESFPLTVTSAQKNPTAFYLCASTTRGTSGSYEQYFGPGTRLTVT.

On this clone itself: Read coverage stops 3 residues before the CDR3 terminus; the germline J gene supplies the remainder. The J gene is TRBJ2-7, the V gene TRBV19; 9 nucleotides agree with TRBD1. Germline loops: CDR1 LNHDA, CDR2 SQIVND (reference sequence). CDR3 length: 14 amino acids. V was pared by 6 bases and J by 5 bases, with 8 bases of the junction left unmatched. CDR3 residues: CASSRTGGFDEQYF. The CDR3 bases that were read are TGTGCCAGTAGCAGAACAGGGGGCTTCGACGAG.

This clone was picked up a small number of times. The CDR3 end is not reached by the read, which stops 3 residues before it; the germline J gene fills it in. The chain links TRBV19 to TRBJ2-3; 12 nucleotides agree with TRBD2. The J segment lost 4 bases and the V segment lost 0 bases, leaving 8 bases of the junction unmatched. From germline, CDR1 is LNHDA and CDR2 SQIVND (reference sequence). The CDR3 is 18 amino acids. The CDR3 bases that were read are TGTGCCAGTAGTATAGAACTCCTAGCGGGAGGGCCGTCAGATACG. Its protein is CASSIELLAGGPSDT. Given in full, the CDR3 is CASSIELLAGGPSDTQYF.

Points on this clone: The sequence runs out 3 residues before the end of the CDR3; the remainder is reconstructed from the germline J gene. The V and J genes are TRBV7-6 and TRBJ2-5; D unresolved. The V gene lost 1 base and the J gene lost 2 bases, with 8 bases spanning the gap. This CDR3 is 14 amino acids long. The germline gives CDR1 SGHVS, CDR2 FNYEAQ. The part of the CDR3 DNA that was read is TGTGCCAGCAGCTTAGTTGGCAGACAAGAGACC. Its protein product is CASSLVGRQET. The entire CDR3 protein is CASSLVGRQETQYF.

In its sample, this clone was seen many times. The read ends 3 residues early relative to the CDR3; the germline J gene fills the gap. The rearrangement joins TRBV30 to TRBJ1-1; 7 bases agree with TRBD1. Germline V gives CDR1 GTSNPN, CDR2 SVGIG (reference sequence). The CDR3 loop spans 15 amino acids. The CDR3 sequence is CAWSVPRQGSLGAFF. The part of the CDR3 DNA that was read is TGTGCCTGGAGTGTACCGAGACAGGGTTCGTTGGGA.

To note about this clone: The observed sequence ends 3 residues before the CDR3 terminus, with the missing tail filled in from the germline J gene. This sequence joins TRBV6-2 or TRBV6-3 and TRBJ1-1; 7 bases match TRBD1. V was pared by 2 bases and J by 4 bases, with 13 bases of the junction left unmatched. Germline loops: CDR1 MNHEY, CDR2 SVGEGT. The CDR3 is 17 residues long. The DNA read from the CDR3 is TGTGCCAGCAGTTACGGCTCCAGGGGGTATTGGATCACTGAA. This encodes CASSYGSRGYWITE. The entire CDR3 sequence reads CASSYGSRGYWITEAFF.

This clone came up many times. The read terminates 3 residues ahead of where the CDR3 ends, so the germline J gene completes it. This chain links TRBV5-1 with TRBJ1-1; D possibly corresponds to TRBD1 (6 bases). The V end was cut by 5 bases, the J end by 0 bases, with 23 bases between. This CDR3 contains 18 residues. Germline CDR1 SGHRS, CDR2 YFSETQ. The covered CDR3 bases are TGCGCCAGCAGAGGGGGTATATTCGCGCTCTCCATGAACACTGAA. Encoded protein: CASRGGIFALSMNTE. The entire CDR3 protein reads CASRGGIFALSMNTEAFF.

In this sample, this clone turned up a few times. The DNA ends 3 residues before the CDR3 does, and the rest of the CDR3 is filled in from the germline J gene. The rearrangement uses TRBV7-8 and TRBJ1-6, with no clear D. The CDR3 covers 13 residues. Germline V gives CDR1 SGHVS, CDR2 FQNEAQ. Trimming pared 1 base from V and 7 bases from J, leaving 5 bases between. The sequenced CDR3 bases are TGTGCCAGCAGCTTAGATCGGAATTCACCC. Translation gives CASSLDRNSP. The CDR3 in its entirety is CASSLDRNSPLHF.

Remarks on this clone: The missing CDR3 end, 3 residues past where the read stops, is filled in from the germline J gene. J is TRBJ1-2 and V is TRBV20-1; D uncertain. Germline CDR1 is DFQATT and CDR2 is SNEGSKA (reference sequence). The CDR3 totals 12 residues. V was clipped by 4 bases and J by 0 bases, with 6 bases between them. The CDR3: CSANGANYGYTF. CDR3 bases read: TGCAGTGCTAACGGTGCTAACTATGGC.

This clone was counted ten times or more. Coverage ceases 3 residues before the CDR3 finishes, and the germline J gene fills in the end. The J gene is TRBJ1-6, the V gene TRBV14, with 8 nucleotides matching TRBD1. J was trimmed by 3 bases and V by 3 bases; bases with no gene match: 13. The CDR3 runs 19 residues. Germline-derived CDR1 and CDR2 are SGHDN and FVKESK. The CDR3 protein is CASSHPDRGRPNYNSPLHF. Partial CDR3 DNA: TGTGCCAGCAGCCACCCAGACAGGGGCCGACCTAACTATAATTCACCC.